This T cell receptor (beta chain) was sequenced during a study of early stage breast cancer tumors. Background on the study: Among roughly twelve ER+/PR+/HER2- tumors, eight were ductal, four lobular.

On this clone itself: Its specificity is unknown.

Study-level points and caveats: Blood repertoires resembled normal breast more than tumor. Tumors had about 2.3-fold higher T cell density than normal breast.

Clones were read by immunoSEQ multiplex PCR, and TCRdb kept only the in-frame ones, dropping some. The data contain roughly 58,000 clones, around nine tenths of them singletons. Germline assignment: CDR1 SGHNT and CDR2 YYREEE (reference sequence). The J segment lost 4 bases and the V segment lost 3 bases, leaving 9 bases of the junction unmatched. The CDR3 is 16 residues long. The sample consisted of blood. The sequence was obtained from a person aged 65 to 85 with breast cancer. The chain links TRBV5-4 to TRBJ2-3; TRBD2 matches 9 bases. CDR3 coding DNA: TGTGCCAGCAGCTCGATTAGCGGGAGTCAGGCAGATACGCAGTATTTT. Protein sequence: CASSSISGSQADTQYF.